A selection of T cell receptor beta chains follows, all from one sample in a study of patients and donors after allogeneic stem cell transplantation. TCRdb fed the RT-PCR reads into MiXCR, producing one record per CDR3 protein. The data contain about 100,000 distinct CDR3 sequences, 35% of them seen just once; the ten biggest clones take up around 25%. Sequencing was carried out using blood, either unsorted or a sorted T cell fraction (not recorded which). Receptors were obtained from a human donor who was either an allogeneic HSCT recipient or a stem cell or donor lymphocyte infusion donor (not recorded which). It is not recorded whose cells these are; they may come from a transplant donor. CDR3s include the opening cysteine and the closing phenylalanine or tryptophan. A D gene is named only where the DNA matches it firmly. The size of a clone is reported for some rows only, either as once, few or many, or as a class for expanded clones.

clone_size	j_call	d_call	v_call	cdr3_nt	cdr3_aa
-	TRBJ2-7	-	TRBV27	TGTGCCAGCAGACCAGGCCCAGCAGGAGGCGAGCAGTACTTC	CASRPGPAGGEQYF
-	TRBJ1-4	TRBD1	TRBV12-3/TRBV12-4	TGTGCCAGCAGAAAAGTAGGGGGCGCAAAACTGTTTTTT	CASRKVGGAKLFF
-	TRBJ2-1	-	TRBV11-3	TGTGCCAGCAGCTCAACTAGGGGCGATGAGCAGTTCTTC	CASSSTRGDEQFF
-	TRBJ1-5	-	TRBV12-3/TRBV12-4	TGTGCCAGCAGTTTCGGGCAAGCGAGGGGGCCCCAGCATTTT	CASSFGQARGPQHF
few	TRBJ1-5	-	TRBV7-9	TGTGCCAGCAGCTTGGATTTAGGGGGGAGCCAGCCCCAGCATTTT	CASSLDLGGSQPQHF
-	TRBJ1-1	-	TRBV3-1	TGTGCCAGCAGCCAGGCAAGGGGGACCCCTGAAGCTTTCTTT	CASSQARGTPEAFF
-	TRBJ2-5	-	TRBV5-1	TGCGCCAGCAGCAACTACAGGGATCAAGAGACCCAGTACTTC	CASSNYRDQETQYF
-	TRBJ1-1	-	TRBV10-3	TGTGCCATCAGTGAGTCGAGGAACACTGAAGCTTTCTTT	CAISESRNTEAFF
-	TRBJ2-1	-	TRBV6-2/TRBV6-3	TGTGCCAGCAGTTATCCAAATGAGCAGTTCTTC	CASSYPNEQFF
-	TRBJ2-1	-	TRBV5-1	TGCGCCAGCAGCTTGGTAGGGTCTAGCAGGAATGAGCAGTTCTTC	CASSLVGSSRNEQFF
-	TRBJ1-4	-	TRBV11-1	TGTGCCAGCAGCCCTCCAGTGCCGAGGCGAGGATTCACTGAAAAACTGTTTTTT	CASSPPVPRRGFTEKLFF
-	TRBJ2-7	-	TRBV9	TGTGCCAGCAGCTCTCACGACGGGTGGATCTACGAGCAGTACTTC	CASSSHDGWIYEQYF
-	TRBJ1-1	TRBD1	TRBV5-5	TGTGCCAGCAGCTTGGTACAGGGGGTTTCGGCTTTCTTT	CASSLVQGVSAFF
few	TRBJ1-6	-	TRBV15	TGTGCCACCAGCAGAGAAGTGGGGCCCTATAATTCACCCCTCCACTTT	CATSREVGPYNSPLHF
-	TRBJ1-2	TRBD1	TRBV7-9	TGTGCCAGCAGCTCGTCGGACAGGGACTATGGCTACACCTTC	CASSSSDRDYGYTF
few	TRBJ1-1	-	TRBV28	TGTGCCAGCACCGAAAACACTGAAGCTTTCTTT	CASTENTEAFF
few	TRBJ1-2	-	TRBV20-1	TGCAGTGCTAGAGTGGGGAAGTGGGGCTACACCTTC	CSARVGKWGYTF
-	TRBJ2-1	-	TRBV10-2	TGCGCCAACTATACCGGGAGTGGCGGGTATGAGCAGTTCTTC	CANYTGSGGYEQFF
-	TRBJ1-6	TRBD1	TRBV7-2	TGTGCCAGCAGCTTAGTCGGACAGGGTACTAATTCACCCCTCCACTTT	CASSLVGQGTNSPLHF
-	TRBJ1-1	TRBD1	TRBV5-1	TGCGCCAGCAGCGCGGACAGGGGCCCCGTGAACACTGAAGCTTTCTTT	CASSADRGPVNTEAFF
few	TRBJ2-3	-	TRBV29-1	TGCAGCGTTGTACGGGCAGATACGCAGTATTTT	CSVVRADTQYF
-	TRBJ2-1	TRBD1	TRBV20-1	TGCAGTGCCCGGGGACAGCTCCAGGATATTGAGCAGTTCTTC	CSARGQLQDIEQFF
-	TRBJ2-1	TRBD2	TRBV6-5	TGTGCCAGCAGTTACTCTAATTATCGGACTAGCGGCAATGAGCAGTTCTTC	CASSYSNYRTSGNEQFF
many	TRBJ1-1	-	TRBV6-6	TGTGCCAGCAGTCCACCCCAGAGTCTGAACACTGAAGCTTTCTTT	CASSPPQSLNTEAFF
-	TRBJ2-1	-	TRBV4-3	TGCGCCAGCAGCCAAGATGTAGGGAGCAATGAGCAGTTCTTC	CASSQDVGSNEQFF
-	TRBJ1-5	TRBD1	TRBV6-4	TGTGCCAGCAGCCTCAACCCGGGACAGGGGGCATTTGGCAATCAGCCCCAGCATTTT	CASSLNPGQGAFGNQPQHF
-	TRBJ1-2	TRBD1	TRBV2	TGTGCCAGCAGGGGGACAGGGGACTATGGCTACACCTTC	CASRGTGDYGYTF
-	TRBJ1-5	-	TRBV4-3	TGCGCCAGCAGCCAAGAGGGATGGGTAGAGCCCCAGCATTTT	CASSQEGWVEPQHF
few	TRBJ1-1	TRBD1	TRBV5-1	TGCGCCAGCACGGGACAGGGGGCACTGAACACTGAAGCTTTCTTT	CASTGQGALNTEAFF
few	TRBJ1-5	-	TRBV3-1	TGTGCCAGCAGCCAGAGATTCCTTGGGTGGAATCAGCCCCAGCATTTT	CASSQRFLGWNQPQHF
few	TRBJ2-7	-	TRBV20-1	TGCAGTGCCACCAGGGGCACCTACGAGCAGTACTTC	CSATRGTYEQYF
-	TRBJ1-1	-	TRBV3-1	TGTGCCAGCAGCAACAGGGCCACTGAAGCTTTCTTT	CASSNRATEAFF
-	TRBJ2-7	-	TRBV4-3	TGCGCCAGCAGCCAGGAGAGCTTC	CASSQESF
-	TRBJ2-7	-	TRBV4-2	TGTGCCAGCAGCCAAGACTACGAGCAGTACTTC	CASSQDYEQYF
-	TRBJ2-3	-	TRBV5-1	TGCGCCAGCAGCCCTCAGCCGACTAGCACAGATACGCAGTATTTT	CASSPQPTSTDTQYF
-	TRBJ2-7	TRBD2	TRBV5-4	TGTGCCAGCAGCTATGGACTAGCGGGAGGGGAGCAGTACTTC	CASSYGLAGGEQYF
few	TRBJ2-1	-	TRBV20-1	TGCAGTGCTAGAGACTGGGGTTACAATGAGCAGTTCTTC	CSARDWGYNEQFF
-	TRBJ1-1	-	TRBV20-1	TGCAGTGCTAGCCTGGGGGCAAGGACTGAAGCTTTCTTT	CSASLGARTEAFF
many	TRBJ1-2	TRBD1	TRBV2	TGTGCCAGCGTCCTCCAGGGGGGCTATGGCTACACCTTC	CASVLQGGYGYTF
-	TRBJ1-5	-	TRBV10-3	TGTGCCATCAAAGGGCCGGGCAATCAGCCCCAGCATTTT	CAIKGPGNQPQHF
once	TRBJ1-2	-	TRBV11-2	TGTGCCAGCAGCCCCGGGGGGGCTTTGTACTATGGCTACACCTTC	CASSPGGALYYGYTF
-	TRBJ1-3	-	TRBV7-2	TGTGCCAGCAGCTTACTCAGTGTCTCTGGAAACACCATATATTTT	CASSLLSVSGNTIYF
-	TRBJ1-4	-	TRBV5-5	TGTGCCAGCAGCTTGAAAGGTTTTACTAATGAAAAACTGTTTTTT	CASSLKGFTNEKLFF
-	TRBJ2-5	-	TRBV24-1	TGTGCCACCAGGGGGACGGCCAGAGAGACCCAGTACTTC	CATRGTARETQYF
-	TRBJ1-2	-	TRBV12-3/TRBV12-4	TGTGCCAGCAGTTTTACCCTGGAAGGGAGGATCTATGGCTACACCTTC	CASSFTLEGRIYGYTF
-	TRBJ2-5	-	TRBV7-9	TGTGCCAGCAGCTTAGGACAGACCCAAGAGACCCAGTACTTC	CASSLGQTQETQYF